This section outlines one TCR beta chain sequence together with its context. The antigen is undetermined. PBMCs were sourced from less than 13 ml fresh peripheral blood. These data are taken from a study of T cells in Graves' hyperthyroidism and ophthalmopathy. Germline V gives CDR1 SGHTA, CDR2 FQGTGA. The V end was cut by 4 bases, the J end by 6 bases, with 16 bases between. The CDR3 is 15 amino acids. The investigators amplified TCR beta CDR3 regions from RNA transcripts. A first-round RT-PCR of the TCR CDR3 used the HTBI primer set. TCRdb fed the multiplex PCR reads into MiXCR, producing one record per CDR3 protein. This table has approximately 350,000 distinct CDR3 sequences, roughly 15% appearing once. Study outcomes and limitations: A model using 13 V-J features told ophthalmopathy apart from stable hyperthyroidism. Blood also carried most thyroid clonotypes expanded above 0.001.

This chain joins TRBV7-3 and TRBJ2-1; D ambiguous. Sequencing input: blood. This TCR came from a woman aged 60-75 years with Graves' ophthalmopathy. CDR3 bases: TGTGCCAGCAGCTCGACGGTGGGGAATCGCAATGAGCAGTTCTTC. Its translation is CASSSTVGNRNEQFF.